This TCR beta chain is drawn from a study of shared T cell receptors in the human thymus. Sequenced by immunoSEQ multiplex PCR; TCRdb stores in-frame clones only, minus some. This sample has about 540,000 clones, with around 78% found just once. Germline CDR1 KGHSH, CDR2 LQKENI. The CDR3 totals 15 residues. Trimming shortened V by 3 bases and J by 1 base, and 12 bases separated the two germline ends. Another study also made use of these data, one on human thymus T cells. Per that paper: Resected material from corrective heart surgery provided the thymus tissue analysed. V and J genes seemed to be used with bias in thymic and blood repertoires. What related research reported was that thymic repertoires overlapped highly among unrelated individuals.

This sequence joins TRBV18 and TRBJ2-5; TRBD1 might be the D (6 bases). The sequence derives from a boy younger than two with a congenital heart defect. The sample consisted of thymocytes. The CDR3 is CASSPWTDFQETQYF. In DNA form, the CDR3 reads TGTGCCAGCTCACCTTGGACAGATTTCCAAGAGACCCAGTACTTC.